This T cell receptor (beta chain) originates from a study of T cells in tuberculosis (dated by TCRdb to 2016 to 2019). About the investigation overall: The study combined CD1B tetramers and high-throughput TCR immunosequencing to characterize T cells specific for the mycobacterial lipid antigen glucose monomycolate (GMM). In a South African clinical cohort, IGRA-negative adolescents, IGRA-positive adolescents with latent tuberculosis and adults with active tuberculosis were compared, with nine to eleven people in each group.

The CDR3 runs 17 residues from the cysteine to the phenylalanine. The kept DNA is CDR3 alone, 51 bases in frame from the first base. Looking up the germline V gene yields CDR1 MNHNS and CDR2 SASEGT. V gives up 3 bases and J gives up 2 bases, and the segment between their germline ends measures 16 bases. Overall study results and their limits: Active tuberculosis TCR-alpha repertoires showed smaller mean NN-distances to GMM-specific TCRs than IGRA-negative controls, suggesting clonal expansion of these TCRs. Clinical samples were selected based on the availability of cryopreserved specimens, with adults included as active tuberculosis cases and adolescents included as controls. The smaller NN-distances in active tuberculosis patients were driven in part by shorter CDR3-alpha lengths, while the difference seen for TCR-beta was not statistically significant. With the diverse GMM-specific repertoire as input, a classifier achieved 85% to 90% accuracy (AUROC roughly 0.88), whereas GEM motif frequencies as input gave 70% accuracy.

The immunoSEQ multiplex PCR assay was used to generate TCR libraries, with TCR-beta and/or TCR-alpha/delta assays applied to each sample. The amplified TCR libraries were sequenced using the Illumina high-throughput platform. The paper's data handling went like this. Clustering and dimensionality reduction relied on pairwise TCRdist distances among GMM-specific receptors from T cells that were either sorted ex vivo or expanded in vitro. The score assigned to each clinical repertoire was mean NN-distance, meaning the average TCRdist to the nearest 10% of tetramer-positive reference sequences. GEM TCR motif frequency was computed as the fraction of unique TCRs matching known GEM sequences by V/J usage and CDR3 length. Active tuberculosis was classified by linear discriminant analysis with leave-one-out cross-validation, implemented in scikit-learn. Sourced from immuneACCESS, this table was stored by TCRdb with only in-frame sequences that have V and J called. A share of the clones is absent; for the studies checked, an unresolved V gene accounts for under half, and the remainder has no known explanation. The D gene and trimming were derived from the DNA, and the V and J assignments and clone size from that table. Here the sample has 30,000 to 40,000 clones; 91% occur a single time. Together, the top ten hold 2.2% of the sample.

At study entry, adolescents were screened for latent tuberculosis infection by tuberculin skin test and QuantiFERON-TB GOLD In-Tube IGRA. Immunosequencing of unsorted cryopreserved PBMC covered, on average, around 99,000 T cells per clinical donor. Eleven high schools in the Worcester region of the Western Cape, South Africa, served as enrollment sites for adolescents aged 12 to 18 years. Ten adolescents infected with M. tuberculosis and about ten uninfected adolescents were chosen and matched for age and sex. PBMC from adolescents were isolated by density centrifugation from freshly drawn heparinized blood and then cryopreserved. As regards this clone: There is no known antigen for this receptor. Base-call qualities are not available, and no considerably larger clone is one nucleotide away.

The receptor was isolated from a donor between 10 and 35 years old with latent tuberculosis or without tuberculosis infection. Material for sequencing was PBMCs. This receptor chain uses TRBV6-1 and TRBJ2-2; the D gene assignment is ambiguous. The DNA is as follows: TGTGCCAGCAGTGATCGCCCCCCAGTGGTAAACACCGGGGAGCTGTTTTTT. Its translation reads: CASSDRPPVVNTGELFF.